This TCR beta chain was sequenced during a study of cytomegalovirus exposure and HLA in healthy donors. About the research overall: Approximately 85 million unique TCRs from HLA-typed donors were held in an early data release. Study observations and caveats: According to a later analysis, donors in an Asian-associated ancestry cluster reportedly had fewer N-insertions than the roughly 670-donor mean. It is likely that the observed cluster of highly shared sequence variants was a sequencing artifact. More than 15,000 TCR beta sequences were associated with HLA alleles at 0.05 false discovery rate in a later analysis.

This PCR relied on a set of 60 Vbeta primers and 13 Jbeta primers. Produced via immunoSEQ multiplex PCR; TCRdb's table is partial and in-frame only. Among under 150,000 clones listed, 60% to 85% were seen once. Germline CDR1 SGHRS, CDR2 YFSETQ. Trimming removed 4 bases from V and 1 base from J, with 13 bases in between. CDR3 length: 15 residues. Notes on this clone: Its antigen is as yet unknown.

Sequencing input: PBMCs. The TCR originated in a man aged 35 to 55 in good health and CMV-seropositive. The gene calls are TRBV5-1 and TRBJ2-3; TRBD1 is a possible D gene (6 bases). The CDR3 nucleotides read TGCGCCAGCAGCACCGTCCGGACAGGCACAGATACGCAGTATTTT. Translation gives CASSTVRTGTDTQYF.